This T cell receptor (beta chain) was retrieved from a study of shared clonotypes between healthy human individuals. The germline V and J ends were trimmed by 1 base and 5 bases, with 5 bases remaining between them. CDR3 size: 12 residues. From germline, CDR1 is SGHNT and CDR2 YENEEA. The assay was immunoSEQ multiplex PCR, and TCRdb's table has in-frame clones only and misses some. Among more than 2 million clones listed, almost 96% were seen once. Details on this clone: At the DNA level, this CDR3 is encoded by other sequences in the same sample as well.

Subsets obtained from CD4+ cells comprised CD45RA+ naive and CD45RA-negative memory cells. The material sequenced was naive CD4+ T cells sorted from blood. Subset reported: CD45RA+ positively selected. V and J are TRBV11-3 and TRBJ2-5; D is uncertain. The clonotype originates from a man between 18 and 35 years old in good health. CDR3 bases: TGTGCCAGCAGCTTAGTTGGGGAGACCCAGTACTTC. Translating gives CASSLVGETQYF.